This T cell receptor (beta chain) derives from a study of T cell repertoires in cytomegalovirus infection. Study findings and constraints: CMV carriers having the relevant HLA were flagged by cumulative public TCR beta family frequency.

This clonotype was detected a few times. Its antigen remains unknown. TCRdb analysed the reads with MiXCR anew, one entry per CDR3 protein. Of about 120,000 distinct CDR3 sequences listed, 30% are singletons. The material was CD8+ T cells from cultured PBMCs, obtained from culture after CMV antigen stimulation. The clonotype was recovered from a human donor in good health (CMV status not recorded). Some clones in this sample may be carry-over from other donors' samples.

In DNA, the CDR3 is TGTGCCAGCACTGGCGGGGCCTACGCCGGGGAGCTGTTTTTT. It is translated as CASTGGAYAGELFF. The V gene is TRBV2, the J gene TRBJ2-2; maybe TRBD2 (6 bases). The CDR3 totals 14 residues. In germline, CDR1 is SNHLY, CDR2 FYNNEI. Between the trimmed V and J ends, which lost 7 bases and 6 bases, there was a span of 15 bases.